This entry lists 23 T cell receptor beta chains sequenced from one sample in a study of neurological immune-mediated disorders. TCRdb re-called the 5' RACE reads with MiXCR, one entry per CDR3 protein. The table includes about 79,000 distinct CDR3 sequences, 13% to 15% detected once. Sequencing used PBMCs. Receptors originate from a woman aged 50 to 60 in good health.

This clonotype was counted many times. The chain has TRBV20-1 and TRBJ2-1; D is unresolved. Deletions cut 4 bases from V and 6 bases from J, with 16 bases between. Germline V gene data show CDR1 as DFQATT and CDR2 as SNEGSKA (reference sequence). CDR3 size: 14 residues. The CDR3 sequence: CSATKGGGANEQFF. CDR3 DNA: TGCAGTGCTACTAAGGGTGGTGGCGCCAATGAGCAGTTCTTC.

The table lists this clonotype with many counts. This chain connects TRBV4-1 to TRBJ2-7; tentative D call: TRBD2 (5 bases). Germline CDR1 is MGHRA and CDR2 is YSYEKL. The V end was cut by 0 bases, the J end by 2 bases, with 14 bases between. The CDR3 has 16 amino acids. CDR3 nucleotide sequence: TGCGCCAGCAGCCAAGATGCATCTAGCAGAGCCTACGAGCAGTACTTC. Its translation: CASSQDASSRAYEQYF.

The chain combines TRBV7-8 with TRBJ2-7; D might be TRBD2 (6 bases). CDR3 size: 12 residues. CDR1 and CDR2 (germline): SGHVS, FQNEAQ. CDR3: CASSFRRGEQCV. DNA of the CDR3: TGTGCCAGCAGCTTCCGCCGCGGGGAGCAGTGCGTC.

This clonotype has at least ten counts. For the CDR3, the DNA is TGCGCCAGCAGCTTGGGGGCCCCGATGAGCTACGAGCAGTACTTC. Translated, it gives CASSLGAPMSYEQYF. The V call is TRBV5-1, the J call TRBJ2-7; D call uncertain. The CDR3 consists of 15 residues. V dropped 0 bases and J dropped 3 bases, with 13 bases sitting between them. The V gene's germline CDR1 is SGHRS and CDR2 YFSETQ. Looking up the rest from reference TRBV5-1 and TRBJ2-7 gives the full variable domain: KAGVTQTPRYLIKTRGQQVTLSCSPISGHRSVSWYQQTPGQGLQFLFEYFSETQRNKGNFPGRFSGRQFSNSRSEMNVSTLELGDSALYLCASSLGAPMSYEQYFGPGTRLTVT.

Ten or more counts support this clonotype. The rearrangement links TRBV29-1 to TRBJ2-1, with 12 nucleotides matching TRBD2. Germline CDR1 reads SQVTM; CDR2 reads ANQGSEA. This CDR3 is 15 amino acids long. V was clipped by 8 bases and J by 4 bases; unmatched bases: 9. CDR3 protein: CSSSTGTSGYNEQFF. The CDR3, as DNA: TGCAGCTCCTCCACCGGGACTAGCGGGTACAATGAGCAGTTCTTC.

Details on this clonotype: An end of the junction does not agree with germline; a read error may underlie this. J is TRBJ2-2 and V is TRBV29-1; TRBD1 matches 7 bases. From germline, CDR1 is SQVTM and CDR2 ANQGSEA. The CDR3 is made up of 12 amino acids. The CDR3 protein is CSVYRGTVELFF. CDR3 DNA: TGCAGCGTTTACAGGGGTACCGTGGAGCTGTTTTTT.

This clonotype was observed at least ten times. This chain links TRBV5-1 with TRBJ1-2; TRBD1 matches 8 bases. This CDR3 contains 15 residues. Germline lookup yields CDR1 SGHRS and CDR2 YFSETQ. Trimming took 4 bases from V and 3 from J; bases not matched to a gene: 8. The CDR3, as DNA: TGCGCCAGCAGCCCCACGACAGGGGACTACTATGGCTACACCTTC. Protein product: CASSPTTGDYYGYTF.

In this sample, this clonotype turned up many times. This sequence joins TRBV5-1 and TRBJ2-1; 8 bases align to TRBD1. The CDR3 totals 14 residues. Germline values: CDR1 SGHRS, CDR2 YFSETQ. The V gene end was trimmed by 4 bases and the J gene end by 4 bases; junction bases not matched to a gene: 4. For the CDR3, the DNA is TGCGCCAGCAGCCAACAGGGGGGTTACAATGAGCAGTTCTTC. Residues: CASSQQGGYNEQFF.

In its sample, this clonotype was seen many times. This chain uses TRBV5-1 with TRBJ2-2; 8 positions agree with TRBD1. The length of the CDR3 is 16 residues. J lost 8 bases, V lost 5 bases, and 14 bases had no gene match. Germline lookup yields CDR1 SGHRS and CDR2 YFSETQ. For the CDR3, the DNA is TGCGCCAGCAGTCTAGCAGGACAGGGACGAAGTGGGGAGCTGTTTTTT. Its protein is CASSLAGQGRSGELFF.

The V call is TRBV28, the J call TRBJ1-5; D is unclear. Germline assignment: CDR1 MDHEN and CDR2 SYDVKM. V dropped 8 bases and J dropped 2 bases, with 7 bases sitting between them. This CDR3 has 12 residues. The DNA of the CDR3 is TGTGCCAGCGCCCAAGGCAATCAGCCCCAGCATTTT. Translated: CASAQGNQPQHF.

V and J are TRBV20-1 and TRBJ2-7, with D possibly matching TRBD2 (7 bases). Germline CDR1 is DFQATT and CDR2 is SNEGSKA (reference sequence). V was cut by 6 bases and J by 4 bases, with 25 bases left in between. The CDR3 consists of 16 residues. The CDR3: CSARVLGGALGYEQYF. The CDR3 coding sequence is TGCAGTGCCAGGGTCTTGGGGGGGGCTCTAGGTTACGAGCAGTACTTC.

At least ten counts were recorded for this clonotype. The chain recombines TRBV5-1 with TRBJ2-2; 7 nucleotides line up with TRBD1. The V gene end was trimmed by 4 bases and the J gene end by 1 base; junction bases not matched to a gene: 4. Per the germline V gene, CDR1 is SGHRS and CDR2 is YFSETQ. The CDR3 has 15 amino acids. In DNA form, the CDR3 reads TGCGCCAGCAGCACGGGACAGTTGAACACCGGGGAGCTGTTTTTT. It codes for CASSTGQLNTGELFF.

About this clonotype itself: One base away lies a much larger clone, so this may be a sequencing read error. The CDR3 is CASSLAPGGLEKLFF. The CDR3 region has the DNA TGCGCCAGCAGCTTGGCTCCAGGGGGATTAGAAAAACTGTTTTTT. The rearrangement joins TRBV5-1 to TRBJ1-4, with 7 bases fitting TRBD1. The CDR3 is made up of 15 amino acids. V was pared by 0 bases and J by 8 bases, with 7 bases of the junction left unmatched. CDR1 SGHRS and CDR2 YFSETQ come from the germline V gene.

This clonotype has a count of ten or more. The chain has TRBV20-1 and TRBJ2-1; perhaps D is TRBD1 or TRBD2 (6 bases each). CDR3 size: 12 residues. The V gene lost 6 bases and the J gene lost 8 bases, with 14 bases spanning the gap. Per the germline V gene, CDR1 is DFQATT and CDR2 is SNEGSKA (reference sequence). This chain's CDR3 is CSAPDGGDEQFF. The CDR3 region has the DNA TGCAGTGCCCCCGACGGGGGCGATGAGCAGTTCTTC.

This clonotype turned up a few times. This chain's CDR3 is CSAGQGMASNQPQHF. CDR3 DNA sequence: TGCAGTGCGGGTCAGGGGATGGCGAGCAATCAGCCCCAGCATTTT. This chain links TRBV20-1 with TRBJ1-5; tentative D call: TRBD1 (6 bases). Germline loops: CDR1 DFQATT, CDR2 SNEGSKA (reference sequence). Trimming removed 6 bases at V and 1 base at J, with 16 bases between. The CDR3 totals 15 residues.

There are many counts of this clonotype. The J gene is TRBJ1-1, the V gene TRBV14; D perhaps matches TRBD1 (6 bases). This CDR3 comprises 14 residues. Germline lookup yields CDR1 SGHDN and CDR2 FVKESK. Trimming took 0 bases from V and 9 from J, leaving 14 bases between them. The chain's CDR3 is CASSQEPGQRKAFF. In DNA form, the CDR3 reads TGTGCCAGCAGCCAAGAACCAGGACAGAGAAAAGCTTTCTTT.

This clonotype appeared many times. The DNA for the CDR3 is TGTGCCAGCACCTTACCCGGTTCACCCCTCCACTTT. Residues: CASTLPGSPLHF. This rearrangement joins TRBV9 to TRBJ1-6; D is unclear. V gave up 6 bases and J gave up 9 bases, with 10 bases separating them. The CDR3 covers 12 residues. CDR1 is SGDLS and CDR2 is YYNGEE in the germline V gene.

This clonotype was seen repeatedly, ten times or more. V is TRBV6-5 and J is TRBJ2-7, with D perhaps matching TRBD1 or TRBD2 (5 bases each). V was trimmed by 0 bases and J by 5 bases, leaving 17 bases between them. This CDR3 region has 16 residues. Germline lookup yields CDR1 MNHEY and CDR2 SVGAGI. Here the CDR3 DNA reads TGTGCCAGCAGTTACTCTCGCTGGGGACCCGTCGACGAGCAGTACTTC. It is translated as CASSYSRWGPVDEQYF.

This clonotype was seen ten or more times. The V call is TRBV29-1, the J call TRBJ2-1; D gene unclear. Trimming removed 5 bases from V and 6 bases from J, with 8 bases in between. CDR1 is SQVTM and CDR2 is ANQGSEA in the germline V gene. This CDR3 has 11 residues. The CDR3 region has the DNA TGCAGCGTTTCGACTCGCAATGAGCAGTTCTTC. Protein sequence: CSVSTRNEQFF.

This clonotype was seen ten or more times. This chain joins TRBV5-5 and TRBJ2-2, with 9 bases identical to TRBD1. Germline CDR1 is SGHKS and CDR2 is YYEKEE (reference sequence). V lost 3 bases and J lost 4; bases outside the gene matches: 4. The CDR3 is 15 amino acids. CDR3 amino acids: CASSWLGQGTGELFF. In DNA form, the CDR3 reads TGTGCCAGCAGCTGGCTGGGACAGGGCACCGGGGAGCTGTTTTTT.

At least ten counts were recorded for this clonotype. A much larger clone is a single base away; this may be a read error. The V and J genes are TRBV24-1 and TRBJ2-2, with a weak D call TRBD2 (5 bases). This CDR3 comprises 14 residues. Germline V CDR1 and CDR2: KGHDR, SFDVKD. V shed 3 bases and J shed 1 base, with 5 bases lying between them. CDR3 in DNA: TGTGCCACCAGTGATCGGGGGAACACCGGGGAGCTGTTTTTT. Translating it yields CATSDRGNTGELFF.

This clonotype has ten or more counts. The chain couples TRBV5-1 to TRBJ1-6, with D maybe TRBD1 (6 bases). The V end was cut by 1 base, the J end by 7 bases, with 15 bases between. The CDR3 consists of 16 residues. Germline CDR1 reads SGHRS; CDR2 reads YFSETQ. The CDR3 DNA sequence: TGCGCCAGCAGCTTGCTCAGGCCAGGGGAAAATTCACCCCTCCACTTT. Translated: CASSLLRPGENSPLHF.

This clonotype has a count of ten or more. The chain is built from TRBV9 and TRBJ2-1; 10 bases match TRBD2. This CDR3 spans 15 amino acids. CDR1 and CDR2 (germline): SGDLS, YYNGEE. The V gene end was trimmed by 4 bases and the J gene end by 4 bases; junction bases not matched to a gene: 5. CDR3 amino acids: CASSTGTSVYNEQFF. CDR3 DNA: TGTGCCAGCAGCACCGGGACTAGCGTGTACAATGAGCAGTTCTTC.